Below are 13 T cell receptor beta chains sequenced from a single sample in a study of radiation and T cells in renal cell carcinoma. Time point specified: blood 2 weeks post-SBRT. Treatment noted: 15 Gy SBRT to primary tumor, nephrectomy 4 weeks later. Clones were sequenced by immunoSEQ multiplex PCR, and TCRdb holds only the in-frame ones, with some missing. The sample lists 150,000 to 190,000 clones, roughly 86% occurring once. Sample: blood, taken from a patient whose treatment included radiotherapy and nephrectomy. The receptors were gathered from a woman in her forties or fifties with renal cell carcinoma.

This chain connects TRBV5-1 to TRBJ1-5; the D is unclear. CDR1 and CDR2 (germline): SGHRS, YFSETQ. CDR3 size: 14 residues. The V end lost 0 bases, the J end lost 6 bases, and 10 bases lay between the germline ends. In nucleotides, the CDR3 is TGCGCCAGCAGCTTGGAAGAGGGCAGTCAGCCCCAGCATTTT. This gives the protein CASSLEEGSQPQHF.

V usage is TRBV6-5 and J usage is TRBJ2-3, with 7 bases fitting TRBD1. This CDR3 comprises 15 residues. Unmatched junction bases numbered 8, after V lost 6 bases and J lost 2 bases. Germline loops: CDR1 MNHEY, CDR2 SVGAGI. Written as DNA, the CDR3 is TGTGCCAGCAGGAGACAGGGTGCGGACACAGATACGCAGTATTTT. Its translation: CASRRQGADTDTQYF.

The V gene is TRBV5-4, the J gene TRBJ2-5, with 16 bases that match TRBD2. CDR1 SGHNT and CDR2 YYREEE come from the germline V gene (reference sequence). J was trimmed by 5 bases and V by 2 bases; bases with no gene match: 6. The length of the CDR3 is 17 residues. Written as DNA, the CDR3 is TGTGCCAGCAGCTTAGGGACTAGCGGGGGGGCCATGGAGACCCAGTACTTC. It codes for CASSLGTSGGAMETQYF.

This chain joins TRBV10-3 and TRBJ1-1, with D unclear. The CDR3 loop spans 13 amino acids. V lost 1 base and J lost 4, with 7 bases in between. CDR1 and CDR2 from the germline V gene are ENHRY and SYGVKD. This CDR3 is CAISELKATEAFF. Written as DNA, the CDR3 is TGTGCCATCAGTGAGTTAAAGGCCACTGAAGCTTTCTTT.

The rearrangement uses TRBV10-1 and TRBJ1-6; TRBD1 agrees at 7 bases. With 6 bases clipped from V and 7 bases from J, the junction kept 15 bases outside the gene matches. This CDR3 is 17 amino acids long. The germline V gene has CDR1 WNHNN and CDR2 SYGVQD (reference sequence). The CDR3 loop is CASRPIAGKGANSPLHF. DNA of the CDR3: TGCGCCAGCAGACCCATTGCGGGGAAGGGGGCGAATTCACCCCTCCACTTT.

The chain combines TRBV7-6 with TRBJ1-5; 12 nucleotides line up with TRBD1. V trimming: 3 bases; J trimming: 5 bases; junction bases outside the gene matches: 2. The CDR3 loop spans 15 amino acids. Germline CDR1 and CDR2: SGHVS and FNYEAQ. The CDR3 loop reads CASSFGTGGDQPQHF. The DNA of the CDR3 is TGTGCCAGCAGCTTCGGGACAGGGGGCGATCAGCCCCAGCATTTT.

The chain carries TRBV25-1 and TRBJ2-1; the match to TRBD2 covers 9 bases. The V and J ends lost 7 bases and 7 bases, in that order; junction bases with no gene match: 8. The CDR3 is made up of 14 amino acids. Germline V gene sequence: CDR1 MGHDK, CDR2 SYGVNS. The DNA for the CDR3 is TGTGCCAGCAACCCGGGACTAGCAGGGAATGAGCAGTTCTTC. Protein sequence: CASNPGLAGNEQFF.

The chain employs TRBV7-2 and TRBJ1-2, with no clear D. Germline lookup yields CDR1 SGHTA and CDR2 FQGNSA. The ends were cut back, 1 base at V and 5 bases at J, with 14 bases in the middle. The CDR3 is 15 amino acids. CDR3 sequence: CASSLEGSTRYGYTF. The DNA of the CDR3 is TGTGCCAGCAGCTTAGAAGGGAGTACCCGATATGGCTACACCTTC.

The chain is built from TRBV11-2 and TRBJ1-2; 9 nucleotides line up with TRBD1. Germline values: CDR1 SGHAT, CDR2 FQNNGV. CDR3 length: 16 amino acids. V was pared by 5 bases and J by 3 bases, with 10 bases of the junction left unmatched. The CDR3 region is CASSANRDRVHYGYTF. The DNA for the CDR3 is TGTGCCAGCAGCGCGAACCGGGACAGGGTTCACTATGGCTACACCTTC.

This chain joins TRBV5-1 and TRBJ2-5; D is undetermined. This CDR3 is built from 16 residues. The germline V gene encodes CDR1 SGHRS and CDR2 YFSETQ. V dropped 3 bases and J dropped 1 base, with 16 bases sitting between them. CDR3 protein: CASSSLGGGVQETQYF. The DNA of the CDR3 is TGCGCCAGCAGCTCGTTGGGTGGCGGAGTCCAAGAGACCCAGTACTTC.

The chain is built from TRBV15 and TRBJ2-5, with 10 bases lining up with TRBD2. The CDR3 is 17 amino acids. In germline, CDR1 is LNHNV, CDR2 YYDKDF (reference sequence). V trimming: 5 bases; J trimming: 3 bases; junction bases outside the gene matches: 12. The CDR3 region is CATSANLLAGAEETQYF. In DNA, the CDR3 is TGTGCCACCAGCGCAAACTTGCTAGCGGGGGCCGAAGAGACCCAGTACTTC.

The rearrangement joins TRBV5-5 to TRBJ2-7; D remains unclear. The CDR3 extends over 12 amino acids. Germline CDR1 and CDR2: SGHKS and YYEKEE (reference sequence). V dropped 4 bases and J dropped 5 bases, with 10 bases sitting between them. CDR3 DNA: TGTGCCAGCAGCCCCAGGTCCGACGAGCAGTACTTC. This codes for CASSPRSDEQYF.

The chain recombines TRBV5-6 with TRBJ2-2; perhaps TRBD1 as D (5 bases). Between the trimmed V and J ends, which lost 3 bases and 3 bases, there was a span of 15 bases. Germline CDR1 is SGHDT and CDR2 is YYEEEE. This CDR3 region has 16 residues. The CDR3 loop reads CASSWLGQGDTGELFF. The CDR3 coding sequence is TGTGCCAGCAGCTGGCTCGGGCAGGGCGACACCGGGGAGCTGTTTTTT.